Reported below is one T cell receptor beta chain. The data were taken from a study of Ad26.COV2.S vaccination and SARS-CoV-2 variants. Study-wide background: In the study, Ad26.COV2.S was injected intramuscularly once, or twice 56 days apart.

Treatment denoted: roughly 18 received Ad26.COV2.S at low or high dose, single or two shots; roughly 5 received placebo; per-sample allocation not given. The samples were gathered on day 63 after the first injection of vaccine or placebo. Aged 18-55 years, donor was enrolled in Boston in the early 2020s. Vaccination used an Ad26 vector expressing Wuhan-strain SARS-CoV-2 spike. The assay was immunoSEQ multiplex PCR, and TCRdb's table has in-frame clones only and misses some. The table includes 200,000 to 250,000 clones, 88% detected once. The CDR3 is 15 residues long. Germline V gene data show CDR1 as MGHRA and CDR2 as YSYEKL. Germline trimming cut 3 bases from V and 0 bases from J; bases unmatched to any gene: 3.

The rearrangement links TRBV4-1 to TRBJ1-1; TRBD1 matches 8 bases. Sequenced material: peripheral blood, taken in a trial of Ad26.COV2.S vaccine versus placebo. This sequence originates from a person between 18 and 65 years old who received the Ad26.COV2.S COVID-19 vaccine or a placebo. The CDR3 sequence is CASSHLTGVNTEAFF. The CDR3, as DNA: TGCGCCAGCAGCCATTTGACAGGGGTGAACACTGAAGCTTTCTTT.